Included here is one T cell receptor beta chain sequence, with context. Its antigen is currently unknown. Assay: immunoSEQ multiplex PCR; the TCRdb copy retains only in-frame clones and omits some. The table lists roughly 3,900 clones, roughly 80% of them singletons, with 6% to 8% in the top ten. The data belong to a study of T cell repertoires in ileal Crohn's disease. Study context: Over 30% were active smokers at surgery; median disease duration was around 7.9 years. Every patient was operated on for stricturing (approximately 60%) or penetrating (approximately 40%) complications.

General study results and limits: High-frequency clones were more common in sorted CD8 than CD4 cells. Endoscopic recurrence occurred in every patient whose clonality exceeded 26.8%.

The clonotype comes from an adult with Crohn's disease. The specimen was ileal tissue.

CDR3 in DNA: TGCGCCAGCAGCTCACCCGATGGGGCCGCAGATACGCAGTATTTT. Translated: CASSSPDGAADTQYF. The chain combines TRBV10-1 with TRBJ2-3; a possible D gene is TRBD1 (5 bases). Germline lookup yields CDR1 WNHNN and CDR2 SYGVQD (reference sequence). Trimming removed 6 bases from V and 4 bases from J, with 17 bases in between. This CDR3 has 15 amino acids.